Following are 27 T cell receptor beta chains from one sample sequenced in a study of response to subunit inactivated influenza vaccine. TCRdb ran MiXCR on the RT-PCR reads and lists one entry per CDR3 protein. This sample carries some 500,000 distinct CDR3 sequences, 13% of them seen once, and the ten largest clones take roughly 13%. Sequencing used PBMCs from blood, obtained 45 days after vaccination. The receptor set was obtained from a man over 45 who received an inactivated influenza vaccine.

CDR3 in DNA: TGTGCCAGCAGGAGCGGGGGGGCCTGGGAGACCCAGTACTTC. Residues: CASRSGGAWETQYF. This chain connects TRBV12-3 or TRBV12-4 to TRBJ2-5; 10 bases fit TRBD2. V lost 6 bases to trimming and J lost 5 bases; unmatched junction nucleotides: 6. The CDR3 has 14 amino acids.

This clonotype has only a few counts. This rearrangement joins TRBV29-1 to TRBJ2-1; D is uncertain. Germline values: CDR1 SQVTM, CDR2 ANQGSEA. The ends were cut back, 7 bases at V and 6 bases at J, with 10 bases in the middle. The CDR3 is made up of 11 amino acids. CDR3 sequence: CSGRGLNEQFF. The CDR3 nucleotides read TGCAGCGGCCGAGGCCTCAATGAGCAGTTCTTC.

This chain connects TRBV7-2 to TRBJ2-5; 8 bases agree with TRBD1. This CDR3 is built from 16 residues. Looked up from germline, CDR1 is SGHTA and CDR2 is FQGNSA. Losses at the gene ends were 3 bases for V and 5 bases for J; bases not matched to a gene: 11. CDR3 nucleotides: TGTGCCAGCAGCTTCAGGACAGGGATCGGCGTGGAGACCCAGTACTTC. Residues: CASSFRTGIGVETQYF.

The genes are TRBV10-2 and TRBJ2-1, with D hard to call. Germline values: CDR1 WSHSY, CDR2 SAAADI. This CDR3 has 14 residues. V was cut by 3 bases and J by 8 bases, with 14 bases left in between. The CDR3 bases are TGCGCCAGCAGTGATTGGGCGCAGTCTGATGAGCAGTTCTTC. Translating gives CASSDWAQSDEQFF.

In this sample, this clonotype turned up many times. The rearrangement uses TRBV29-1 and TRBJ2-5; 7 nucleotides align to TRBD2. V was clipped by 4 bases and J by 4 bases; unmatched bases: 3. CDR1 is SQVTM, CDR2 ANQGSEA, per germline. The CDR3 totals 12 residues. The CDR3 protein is CSVGAGRETQYF. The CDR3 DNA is TGCAGCGTTGGAGCGGGGCGAGAGACCCAGTACTTC.

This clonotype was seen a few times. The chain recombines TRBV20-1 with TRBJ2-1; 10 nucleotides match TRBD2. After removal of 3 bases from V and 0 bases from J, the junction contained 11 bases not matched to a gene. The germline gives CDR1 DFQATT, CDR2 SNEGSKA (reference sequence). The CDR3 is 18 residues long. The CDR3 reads CSASRVLAGTNSYNEQFF. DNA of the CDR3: TGCAGTGCTAGTAGGGTACTAGCGGGAACTAACTCCTACAATGAGCAGTTCTTC.

The CDR3 loop reads CASSTPTSGRAGGELFF. The CDR3 DNA reads as TGTGCCAGCAGCACCCCTACTAGCGGGAGGGCTGGCGGGGAGCTGTTTTTT. The chain employs TRBV5-4 and TRBJ2-2; 13 bases are a match to TRBD2. CDR1 SGHNT and CDR2 YYREEE come from the germline V gene (reference sequence). Trimming at V came to 4 bases and at J to 7 bases, leaving 10 bases not matched to a gene. The CDR3 runs to 17 residues.

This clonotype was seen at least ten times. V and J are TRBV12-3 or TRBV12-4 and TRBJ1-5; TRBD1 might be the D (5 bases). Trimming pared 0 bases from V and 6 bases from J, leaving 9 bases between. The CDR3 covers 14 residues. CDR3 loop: CASSLASGIQPQHF. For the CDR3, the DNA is TGTGCCAGCAGTTTAGCGTCAGGGATTCAGCCCCAGCATTTT.

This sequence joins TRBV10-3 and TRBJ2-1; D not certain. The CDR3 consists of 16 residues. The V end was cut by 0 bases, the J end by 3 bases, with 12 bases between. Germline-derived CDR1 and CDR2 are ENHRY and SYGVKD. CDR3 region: CAISESIVAVYNEQFF. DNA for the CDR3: TGTGCCATCAGTGAGTCGATCGTGGCAGTCTACAATGAGCAGTTCTTC.

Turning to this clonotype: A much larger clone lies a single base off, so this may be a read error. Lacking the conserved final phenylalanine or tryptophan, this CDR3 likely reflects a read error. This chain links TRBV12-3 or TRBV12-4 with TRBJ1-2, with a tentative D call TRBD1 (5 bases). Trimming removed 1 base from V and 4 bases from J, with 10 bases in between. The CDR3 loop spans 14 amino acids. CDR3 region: CASSLGQGPYGYTY. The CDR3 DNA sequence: TGTGCCAGCAGTTTAGGGCAGGGCCCCTATGGCTACACCTAC.

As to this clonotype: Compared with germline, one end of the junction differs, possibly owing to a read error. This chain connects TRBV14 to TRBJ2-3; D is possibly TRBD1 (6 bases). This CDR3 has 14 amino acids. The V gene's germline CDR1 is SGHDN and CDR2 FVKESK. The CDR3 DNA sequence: TGTGCCAGCAGCCAAGCAGGACAGACAGATATGCAGTATTTT. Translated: CASSQAGQTDMQYF.

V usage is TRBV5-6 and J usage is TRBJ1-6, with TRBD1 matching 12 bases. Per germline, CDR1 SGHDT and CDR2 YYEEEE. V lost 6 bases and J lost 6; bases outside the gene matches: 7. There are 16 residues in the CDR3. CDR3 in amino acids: CASTRRDRGLNSPLHF. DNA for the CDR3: TGTGCCAGCACCCGCCGGGACAGGGGGCTTAATTCACCCCTCCACTTT.

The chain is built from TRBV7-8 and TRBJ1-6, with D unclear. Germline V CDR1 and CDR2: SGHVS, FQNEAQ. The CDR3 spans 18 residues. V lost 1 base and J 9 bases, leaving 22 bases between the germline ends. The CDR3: CASSLGWRGSGRGSPLHF. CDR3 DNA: TGTGCCAGCAGCTTAGGGTGGCGGGGAAGCGGAAGAGGTTCACCCCTCCACTTT. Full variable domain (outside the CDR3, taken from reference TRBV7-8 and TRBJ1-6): GAGVSQSPRYKVAKRGQDVALRCDPISGHVSLFWYQQALGQGPEFLTYFQNEAQLDKSGLPSDRFFAERPEGSVSTLKIQRTQQEDSAVYLCASSLGWRGSGRGSPLHFGNGTRLTVT.

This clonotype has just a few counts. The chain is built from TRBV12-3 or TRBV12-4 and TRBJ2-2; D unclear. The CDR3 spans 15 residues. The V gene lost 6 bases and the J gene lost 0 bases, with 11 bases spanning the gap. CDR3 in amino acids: CASSRSRTNTGELFF. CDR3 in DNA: TGTGCCAGCAGCCGTAGCAGAACGAACACCGGGGAGCTGTTTTTT.

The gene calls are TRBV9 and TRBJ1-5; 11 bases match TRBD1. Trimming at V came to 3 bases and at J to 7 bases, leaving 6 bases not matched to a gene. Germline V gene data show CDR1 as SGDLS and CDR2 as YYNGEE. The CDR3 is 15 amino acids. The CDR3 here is CASSAGTGGGQPQHF. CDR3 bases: TGTGCCAGCAGCGCCGGGACAGGGGGTGGGCAGCCCCAGCATTTT.

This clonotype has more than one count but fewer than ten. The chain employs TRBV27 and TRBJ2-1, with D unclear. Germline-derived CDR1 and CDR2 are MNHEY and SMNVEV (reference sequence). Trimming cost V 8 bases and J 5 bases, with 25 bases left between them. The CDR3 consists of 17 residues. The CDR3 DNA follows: TGTGCCAGCGGGTTCCTTCCTCCTCTTCTCCCCCACAATGAGCAGTTCTTC. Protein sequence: CASGFLPPLLPHNEQFF.

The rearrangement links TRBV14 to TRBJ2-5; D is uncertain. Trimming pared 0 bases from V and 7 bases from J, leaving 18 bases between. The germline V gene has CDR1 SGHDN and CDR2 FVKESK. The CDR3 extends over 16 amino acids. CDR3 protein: CASSQDDAIHWGTQYF. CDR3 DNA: TGTGCCAGCAGCCAAGATGACGCAATTCATTGGGGGACCCAGTACTTC.

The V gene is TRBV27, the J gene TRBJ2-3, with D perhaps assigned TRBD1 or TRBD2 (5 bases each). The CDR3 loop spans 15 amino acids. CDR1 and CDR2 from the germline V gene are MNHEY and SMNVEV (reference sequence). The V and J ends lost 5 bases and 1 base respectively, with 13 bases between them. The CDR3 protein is CASSAGAGGTDTQYF. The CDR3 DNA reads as TGTGCCAGCAGTGCCGGGGCCGGGGGCACAGATACGCAGTATTTT.

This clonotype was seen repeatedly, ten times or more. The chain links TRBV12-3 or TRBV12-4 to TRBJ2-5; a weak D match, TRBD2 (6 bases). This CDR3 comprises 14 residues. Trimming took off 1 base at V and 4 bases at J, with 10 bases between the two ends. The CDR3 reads CASSLGASVETQYF. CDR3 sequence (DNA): TGTGCCAGCAGTTTAGGAGCTAGCGTAGAGACCCAGTACTTC.

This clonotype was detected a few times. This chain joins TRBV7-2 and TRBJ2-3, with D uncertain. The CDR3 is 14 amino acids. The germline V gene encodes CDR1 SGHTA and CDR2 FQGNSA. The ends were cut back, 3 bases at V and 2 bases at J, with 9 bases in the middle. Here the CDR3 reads CASSFLGFTDTQYF. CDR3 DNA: TGTGCCAGCAGCTTCCTGGGCTTCACAGATACGCAGTATTTT.

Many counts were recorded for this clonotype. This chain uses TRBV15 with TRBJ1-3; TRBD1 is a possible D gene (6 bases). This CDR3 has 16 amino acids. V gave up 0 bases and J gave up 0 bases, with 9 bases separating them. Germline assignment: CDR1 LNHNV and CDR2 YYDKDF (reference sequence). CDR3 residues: CATSREGGGSGNTIYF. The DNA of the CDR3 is TGTGCCACCAGCAGAGAAGGGGGGGGCTCTGGAAACACCATATATTTT.

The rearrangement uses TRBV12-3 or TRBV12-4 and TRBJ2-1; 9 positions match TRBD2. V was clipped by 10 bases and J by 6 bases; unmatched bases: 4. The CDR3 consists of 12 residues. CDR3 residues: CANQRGANEQFF. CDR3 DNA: TGTGCCAACCAGCGGGGGGCCAATGAGCAGTTCTTC.

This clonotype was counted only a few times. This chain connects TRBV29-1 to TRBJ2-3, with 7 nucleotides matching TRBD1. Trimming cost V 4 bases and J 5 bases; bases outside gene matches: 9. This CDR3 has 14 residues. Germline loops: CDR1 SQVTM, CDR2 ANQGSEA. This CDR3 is CSVAKGQQGDTQYF. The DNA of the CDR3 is TGCAGCGTTGCGAAGGGACAGCAGGGAGATACGCAGTATTTT.

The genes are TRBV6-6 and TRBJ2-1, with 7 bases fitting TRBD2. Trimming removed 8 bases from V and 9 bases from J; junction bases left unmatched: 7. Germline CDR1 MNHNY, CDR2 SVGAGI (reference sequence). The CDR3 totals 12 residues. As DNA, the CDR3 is TGTGCCAGCCGGGGGGACTTCGGTGAGCAGTTCTTC. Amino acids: CASRGDFGEQFF.

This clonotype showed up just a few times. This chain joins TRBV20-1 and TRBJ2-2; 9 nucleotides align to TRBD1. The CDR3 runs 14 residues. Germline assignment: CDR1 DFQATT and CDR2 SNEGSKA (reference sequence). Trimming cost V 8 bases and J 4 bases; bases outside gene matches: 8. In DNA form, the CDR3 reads TGCAGTATCCTAACAGGGGGCCCCACCGGGGAGCTGTTTTTT. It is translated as CSILTGGPTGELFF.

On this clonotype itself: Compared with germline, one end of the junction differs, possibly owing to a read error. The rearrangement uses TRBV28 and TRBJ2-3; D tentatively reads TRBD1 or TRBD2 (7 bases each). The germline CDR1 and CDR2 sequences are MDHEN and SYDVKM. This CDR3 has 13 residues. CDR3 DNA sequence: TGTACCAGCAGACGACAGGGAGGGGATACGCAGTATTTT. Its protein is CTSRRQGGDTQYF.

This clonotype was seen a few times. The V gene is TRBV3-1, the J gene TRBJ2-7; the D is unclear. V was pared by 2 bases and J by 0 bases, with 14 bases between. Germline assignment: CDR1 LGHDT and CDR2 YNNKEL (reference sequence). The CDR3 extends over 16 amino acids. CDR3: CASSQSPGYFSYEQYF. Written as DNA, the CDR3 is TGTGCCAGCAGCCAAAGTCCCGGATACTTCTCCTACGAGCAGTACTTC.